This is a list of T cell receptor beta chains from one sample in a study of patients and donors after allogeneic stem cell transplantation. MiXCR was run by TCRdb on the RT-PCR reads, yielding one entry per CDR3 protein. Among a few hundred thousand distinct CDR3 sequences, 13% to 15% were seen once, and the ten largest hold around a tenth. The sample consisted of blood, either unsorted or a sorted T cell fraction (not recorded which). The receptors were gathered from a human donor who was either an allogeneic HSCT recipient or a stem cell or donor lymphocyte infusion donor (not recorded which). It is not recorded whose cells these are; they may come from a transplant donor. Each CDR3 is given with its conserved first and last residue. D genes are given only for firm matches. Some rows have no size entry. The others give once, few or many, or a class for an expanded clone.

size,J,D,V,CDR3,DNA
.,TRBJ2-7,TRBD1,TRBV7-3,CASSLRQGTNEQYF,TGTGCCAGCAGCCTGCGACAGGGAACAAACGAGCAGTACTTC
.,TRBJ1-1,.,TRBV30,CAWTQGNTEAFF,TGTGCCTGGACCCAGGGGAACACTGAAGCTTTCTTT
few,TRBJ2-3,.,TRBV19,CASSGDSKTDTQYF,TGTGCCAGTAGTGGGGACTCTAAAACAGATACGCAGTATTTT
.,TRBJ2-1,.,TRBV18,CASSDPVSSYNEQFF,TGTGCCAGCTCAGACCCGGTTAGCTCCTACAATGAGCAGTTCTTC
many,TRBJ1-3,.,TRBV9,CASSEGDYSGNTIYF,TGTGCCAGCAGCGAGGGAGACTACTCTGGAAACACCATATATTTT
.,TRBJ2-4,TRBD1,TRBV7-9,CASSRLDREQNIQYF,TGTGCCAGCAGCCGACTCGACAGGGAGCAAAACATTCAGTACTTC
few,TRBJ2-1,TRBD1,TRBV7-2,CASSARQGFYNEQFF,TGTGCCAGCAGCGCCCGACAGGGGTTCTACAATGAGCAGTTCTTC
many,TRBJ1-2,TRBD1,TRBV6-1,CASSRGTEGNYGYTF,TGTGCCAGTAGCCGAGGGACAGAGGGTAACTATGGCTACACCTTC
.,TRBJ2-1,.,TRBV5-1,CASSAGVISTNEQFF,TGCGCCAGCAGCGCAGGGGTGATCAGTACCAATGAGCAGTTCTTC
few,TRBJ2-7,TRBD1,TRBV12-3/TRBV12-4,CASSFGQGASYEQYF,TGTGCCAGCAGTTTCGGACAGGGGGCGTCGTACGAGCAGTACTTC
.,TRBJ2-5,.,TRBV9,CASSVQYQETQYF,TGTGCCAGCAGCGTACAGTACCAAGAGACCCAGTACTTC
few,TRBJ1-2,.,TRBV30,CAWSVMQSTNYGYTF,TGTGCCTGGAGTGTAATGCAGAGTACCAACTATGGCTACACCTTC
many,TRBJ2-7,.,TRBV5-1,CASSPDRRAYEQYF,TGCGCCAGCAGCCCCGACAGGAGAGCCTACGAGCAGTACTTC
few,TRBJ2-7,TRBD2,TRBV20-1,CSARVDVGGLAYEQYF,TGCAGTGCTAGAGTTGATGTAGGGGGACTAGCCTACGAGCAGTACTTC
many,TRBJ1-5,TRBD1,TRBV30,CAWSGQGVEPQHF,TGTGCCTGGAGTGGACAGGGTGTTGAGCCCCAGCATTTT
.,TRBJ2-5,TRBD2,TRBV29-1,CSAPDPLAGGETQYF,TGCAGCGCCCCCGACCCACTAGCGGGGGGGGAGACCCAGTACTTC
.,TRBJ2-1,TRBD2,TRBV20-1,CSAAPAGLAGVYF,TGCAGTGCTGCCCCGGCGGGACTAGCGGGAGTGTACTTC
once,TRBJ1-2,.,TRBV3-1,CASSPTKQGANGYTF,TGTGCCAGCAGCCCCACAAAACAGGGAGCGAATGGCTACACCTTC
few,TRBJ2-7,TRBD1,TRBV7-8,CASSLSDRVGYEQYF,TGTGCCAGCAGCCTGTCGGACAGGGTGGGCTACGAGCAGTACTTC
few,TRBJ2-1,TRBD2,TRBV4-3,CASSQGTSGGQGEQFF,TGCGCCAGCAGCCAAGGGACTAGCGGGGGCCAAGGCGAGCAGTTCTTC
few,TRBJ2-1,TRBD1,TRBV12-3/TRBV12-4,CASSPIITGTGANEQFF,TGTGCCAGCAGTCCCATTATTACCGGGACAGGGGCCAATGAGCAGTTCTTC
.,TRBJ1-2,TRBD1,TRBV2,CASSPGTDRANGYTF,TGTGCCAGCAGCCCTGGGACCGACAGGGCGAATGGCTACACCTTC
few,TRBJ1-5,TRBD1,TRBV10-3,CAISHDRASNQPQHF,TGTGCCATCAGTCACGACAGGGCTAGCAATCAGCCCCAGCATTTT
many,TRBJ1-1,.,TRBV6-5,CASSRPNTEAFF,TGTGCCAGCAGTCGACCCAACACTGAAGCTTTCTTT
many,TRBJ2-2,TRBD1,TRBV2,CASRGQSRQTGELFF,TGTGCCAGCAGGGGACAGAGCCGTCAGACCGGGGAGCTGTTTTTT
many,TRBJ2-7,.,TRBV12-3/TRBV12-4,CASNPQGLSEQYF,TGTGCCAGCAACCCACAGGGCCTCTCCGAGCAGTACTTC
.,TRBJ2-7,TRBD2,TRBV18,CASSPATSGLYYEQYF,TGTGCCAGCTCACCTGCAACTAGCGGTCTTTACTACGAGCAGTACTTC
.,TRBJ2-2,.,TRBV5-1,CASSTRDRKNTGELFF,TGCGCCAGCAGCACCCGGGACCGAAAGAACACCGGGGAGCTGTTTTTT
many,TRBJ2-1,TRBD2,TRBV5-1,CASSREAGSNEQFF,TGCGCCAGCAGCCGTGAAGCGGGAAGTAATGAGCAGTTCTTC
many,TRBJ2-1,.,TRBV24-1,CATSDLGGSYNEQFF,TGTGCCACCAGTGATTTGGGGGGCTCCTACAATGAGCAGTTCTTC
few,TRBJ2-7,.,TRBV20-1,CSGGPSYEQYF,TGCAGTGGGGGACCAAGCTACGAGCAGTACTTC
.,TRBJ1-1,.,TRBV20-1,CSARVGTGPMNTEAFF,TGCAGTGCAAGAGTGGGGACGGGACCCATGAACACTGAAGCTTTCTTT
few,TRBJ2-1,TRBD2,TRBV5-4,CASSFSGRADVEQFF,TGTGCCAGCAGCTTTAGCGGGAGGGCCGATGTTGAGCAGTTCTTC
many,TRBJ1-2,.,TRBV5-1,CASSPQMESYGYTF,TGCGCCAGCAGCCCTCAAATGGAAAGCTATGGCTACACCTTC
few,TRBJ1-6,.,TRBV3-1,CASSRKEAHSSYNSPLHF,TGTGCCAGCAGCCGAAAAGAGGCGCATAGCTCCTATAATTCACCCCTCCACTTT
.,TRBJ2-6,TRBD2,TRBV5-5,CASSLGLAGVSGANVLTF,TGTGCCAGCAGCCTGGGACTAGCGGGAGTCTCTGGGGCCAACGTCCTGACTTTC
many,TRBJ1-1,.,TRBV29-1,CSAGGVNTEAFF,TGCAGCGCCGGCGGGGTTAACACTGAAGCTTTCTTT
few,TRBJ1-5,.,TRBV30,CAWSVRGAVSNQPQHF,TGTGCCTGGAGTGTACGGGGGGCGGTAAGCAATCAGCCCCAGCATTTT
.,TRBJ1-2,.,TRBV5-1,CASTRAPNDPGGYTF,TGCGCCAGCACCCGGGCCCCGAACGACCCGGGCGGCTACACCTTC
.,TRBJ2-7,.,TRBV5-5,CASSRAVGAYEQYF,TGTGCCAGCAGCCGAGCCGTAGGGGCCTACGAGCAGTACTTC
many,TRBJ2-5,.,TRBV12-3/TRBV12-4,CASSGGTKKRETQYF,TGTGCCAGCAGTGGTGGGACGAAAAAAAGAGAGACCCAGTACTTC
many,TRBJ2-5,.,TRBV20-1,CSARGGEKRTQYF,TGCAGTGCTAGAGGGGGGGAGAAGAGGACCCAGTACTTC
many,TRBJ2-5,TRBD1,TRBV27,CASSRDRGGATQYF,TGTGCCAGCAGTAGGGACAGGGGCGGCGCGACCCAGTACTTC
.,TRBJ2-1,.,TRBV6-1,CASGPVLNNEQFF,TGTGCCAGCGGCCCAGTCCTTAACAATGAGCAGTTCTTC
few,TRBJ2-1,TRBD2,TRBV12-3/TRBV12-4,CASSPGLGTYNEQFF,TGTGCCAGCAGTCCGGGACTAGGGACCTACAATGAGCAGTTCTTC
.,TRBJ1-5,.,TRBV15,CATSRGGERSNQPQHF,TGTGCCACCAGCAGAGGGGGGGAGCGAAGCAATCAGCCCCAGCATTTT
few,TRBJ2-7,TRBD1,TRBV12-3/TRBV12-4,CASSRGQGSFYEQYF,TGTGCCAGCAGCCGGGGACAGGGATCGTTCTACGAGCAGTACTTC
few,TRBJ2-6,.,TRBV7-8,CASSSDGGLSGANVLTF,TGTGCCAGCAGTTCCGACGGCGGGCTCTCTGGGGCCAACGTCCTGACTTTC
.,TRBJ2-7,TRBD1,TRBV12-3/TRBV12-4,CASSLDRGIYEQYF,TGTGCCAGCAGTTTGGACAGGGGGATCTACGAGCAGTACTTC